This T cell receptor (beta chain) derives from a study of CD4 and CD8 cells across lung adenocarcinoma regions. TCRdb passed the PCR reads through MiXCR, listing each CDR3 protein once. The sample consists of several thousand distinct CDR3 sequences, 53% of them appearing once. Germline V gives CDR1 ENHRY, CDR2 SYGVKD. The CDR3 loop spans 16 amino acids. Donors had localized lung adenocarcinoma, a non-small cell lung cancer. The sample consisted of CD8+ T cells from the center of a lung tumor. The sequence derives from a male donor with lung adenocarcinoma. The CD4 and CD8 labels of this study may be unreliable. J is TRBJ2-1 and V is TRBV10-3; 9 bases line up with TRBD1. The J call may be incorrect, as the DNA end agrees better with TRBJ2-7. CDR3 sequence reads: CAISGIGGTGIGEQYF. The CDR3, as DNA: TGTGCCATCAGTGGGATCGGAGGGACAGGGATTGGCGAGCAGTACTTC.